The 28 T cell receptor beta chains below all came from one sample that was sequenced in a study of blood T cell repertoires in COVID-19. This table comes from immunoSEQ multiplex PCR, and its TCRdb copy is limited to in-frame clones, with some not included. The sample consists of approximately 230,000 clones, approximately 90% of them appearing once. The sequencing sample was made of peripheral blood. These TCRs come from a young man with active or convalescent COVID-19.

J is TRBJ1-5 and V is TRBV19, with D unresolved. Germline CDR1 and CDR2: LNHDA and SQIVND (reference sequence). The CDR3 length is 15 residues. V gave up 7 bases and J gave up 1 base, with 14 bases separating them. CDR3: CASKIGARSNQPQHF. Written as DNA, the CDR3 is TGTGCCAGTAAGATCGGAGCAAGAAGCAATCAGCCCCAGCATTTT.

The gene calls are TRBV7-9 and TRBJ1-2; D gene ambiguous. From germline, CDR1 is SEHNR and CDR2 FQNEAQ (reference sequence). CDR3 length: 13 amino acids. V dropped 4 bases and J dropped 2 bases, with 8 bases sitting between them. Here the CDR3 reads CASSSSLNYGYTF. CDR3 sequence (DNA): TGTGCCAGCAGCTCGAGTCTAAACTATGGCTACACCTTC.

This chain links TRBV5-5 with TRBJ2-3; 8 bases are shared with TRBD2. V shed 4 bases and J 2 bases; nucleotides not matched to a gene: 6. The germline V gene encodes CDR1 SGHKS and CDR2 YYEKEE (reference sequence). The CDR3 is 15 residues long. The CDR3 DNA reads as TGTGCCAGCAGCCGTTTTAGCGGGAACACAGATACGCAGTATTTT. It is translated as CASSRFSGNTDTQYF.

CDR3 DNA sequence: TGCGCCAGCAGCTTGCAGGGTGTCGACTTCGCGGATACGCAGTATTTT. Protein product: CASSLQGVDFADTQYF. V and J are TRBV5-1 and TRBJ2-3; tentatively, D is TRBD1 (5 bases). Trimming left V 1 base short and J 6 bases short, with 18 bases between. The germline CDR1 and CDR2 sequences are SGHRS and YFSETQ. The CDR3 is made up of 16 amino acids.

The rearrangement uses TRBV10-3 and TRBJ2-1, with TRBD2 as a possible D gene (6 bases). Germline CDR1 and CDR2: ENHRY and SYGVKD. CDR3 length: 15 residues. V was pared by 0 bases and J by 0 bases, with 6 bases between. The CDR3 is CAISESRGSYNEQFF. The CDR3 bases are TGTGCCATCAGTGAGTCGCGGGGCTCCTACAATGAGCAGTTCTTC.

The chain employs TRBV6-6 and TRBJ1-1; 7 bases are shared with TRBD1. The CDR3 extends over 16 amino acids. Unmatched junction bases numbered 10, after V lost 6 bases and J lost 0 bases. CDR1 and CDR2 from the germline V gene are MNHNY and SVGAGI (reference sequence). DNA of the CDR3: TGTGCCAGCAGACACGCTAGGACAGGACTGAACACTGAAGCTTTCTTT. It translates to CASRHARTGLNTEAFF.

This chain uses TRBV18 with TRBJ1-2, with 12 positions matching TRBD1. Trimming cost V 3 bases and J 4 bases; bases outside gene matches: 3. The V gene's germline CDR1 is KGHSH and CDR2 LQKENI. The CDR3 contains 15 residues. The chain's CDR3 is CASSPGTGGLYGYTF. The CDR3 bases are TGTGCCAGCTCACCGGGGACAGGGGGCCTCTATGGCTACACCTTC. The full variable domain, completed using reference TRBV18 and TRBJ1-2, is NAGVMQNPRHLVRRRGQEARLRCSPMKGHSHVYWYRQLPEEGLKFMVYLQKENIIDESGMPKERFSAEFPKEGPSILRIQQVVRGDSAAYFCASSPGTGGLYGYTFGSGTRLTVV.

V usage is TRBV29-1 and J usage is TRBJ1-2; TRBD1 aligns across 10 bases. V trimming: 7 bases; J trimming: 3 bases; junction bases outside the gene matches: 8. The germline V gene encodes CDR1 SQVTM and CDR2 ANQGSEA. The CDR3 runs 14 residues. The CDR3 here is CSATPGTGDYGYTF. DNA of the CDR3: TGCAGCGCTACTCCCGGGACAGGGGACTATGGCTACACCTTC.

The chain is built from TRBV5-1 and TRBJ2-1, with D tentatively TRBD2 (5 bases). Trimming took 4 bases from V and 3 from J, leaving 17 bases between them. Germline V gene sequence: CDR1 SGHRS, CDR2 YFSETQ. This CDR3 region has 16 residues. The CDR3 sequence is CASSRRNLGDYNEQFF. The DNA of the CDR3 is TGCGCCAGCAGCCGCCGGAACCTCGGGGACTACAATGAGCAGTTCTTC.

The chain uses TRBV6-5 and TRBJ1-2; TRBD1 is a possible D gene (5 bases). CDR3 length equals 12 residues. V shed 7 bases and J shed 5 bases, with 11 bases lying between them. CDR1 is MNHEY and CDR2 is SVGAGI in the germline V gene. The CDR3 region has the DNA TGTGCCAGCACCCAACCAGGGTATGGCTACACCTTC. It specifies CASTQPGYGYTF.

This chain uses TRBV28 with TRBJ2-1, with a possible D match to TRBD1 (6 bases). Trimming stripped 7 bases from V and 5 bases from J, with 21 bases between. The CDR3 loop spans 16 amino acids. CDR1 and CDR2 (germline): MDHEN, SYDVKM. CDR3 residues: CASTSALQGGNNEQFF. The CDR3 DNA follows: TGTGCCAGCACCTCGGCCCTACAGGGCGGTAACAATGAGCAGTTCTTC.

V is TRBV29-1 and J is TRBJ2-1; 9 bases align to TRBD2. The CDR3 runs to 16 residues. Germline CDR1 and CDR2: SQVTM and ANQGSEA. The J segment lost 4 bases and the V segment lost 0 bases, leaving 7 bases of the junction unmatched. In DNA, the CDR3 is TGCAGCGTTGAAGATCATACCAGCGGGGGGTACAATGAGCAGTTCTTC. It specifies CSVEDHTSGGYNEQFF.

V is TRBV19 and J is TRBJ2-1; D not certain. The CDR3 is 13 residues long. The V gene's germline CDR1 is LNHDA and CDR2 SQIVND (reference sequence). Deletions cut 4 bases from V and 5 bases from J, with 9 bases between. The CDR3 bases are TGTGCCAGTAGTAGGGCCTACGACAATGAGCAGTTCTTC. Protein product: CASSRAYDNEQFF.

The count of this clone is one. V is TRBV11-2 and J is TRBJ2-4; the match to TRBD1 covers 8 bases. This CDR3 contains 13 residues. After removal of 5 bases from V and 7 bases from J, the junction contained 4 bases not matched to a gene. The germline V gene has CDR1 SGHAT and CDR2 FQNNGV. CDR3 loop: CASSPTGENIQYF. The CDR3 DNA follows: TGTGCCAGCAGCCCGACAGGGGAGAACATTCAGTACTTC. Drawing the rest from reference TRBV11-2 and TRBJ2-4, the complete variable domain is EAGVAQSPRYKIIEKRQSVAFWCNPISGHATLYWYQQILGQGPKLLIQFQNNGVVDDSQLPKDRFSAERLKGVDSTLKIQPAKLEDSAVYLCASSPTGENIQYFGAGTRLSVL.

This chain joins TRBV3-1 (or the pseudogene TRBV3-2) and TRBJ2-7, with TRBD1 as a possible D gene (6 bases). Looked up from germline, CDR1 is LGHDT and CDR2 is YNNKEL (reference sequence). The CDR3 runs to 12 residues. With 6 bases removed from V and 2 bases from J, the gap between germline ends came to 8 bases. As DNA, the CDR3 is TGTGCCAGCAGACAGGGTGCCTACGAGCAGTACTTC. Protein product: CASRQGAYEQYF.

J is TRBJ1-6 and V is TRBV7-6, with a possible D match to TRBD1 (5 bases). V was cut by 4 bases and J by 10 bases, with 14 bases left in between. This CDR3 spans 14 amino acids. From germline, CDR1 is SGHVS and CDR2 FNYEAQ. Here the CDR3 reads CASSSRRQTSPLHF. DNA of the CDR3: TGTGCCAGCAGCTCCCGGAGACAGACGTCACCCCTCCACTTT.

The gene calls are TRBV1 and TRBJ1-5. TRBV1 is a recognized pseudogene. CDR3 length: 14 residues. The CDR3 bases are TGCACCAGCAGCTTCGGGGGGCGCGGCCAGCCCCAGCATTTT. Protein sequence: CTSSFGGRGQPQHF.

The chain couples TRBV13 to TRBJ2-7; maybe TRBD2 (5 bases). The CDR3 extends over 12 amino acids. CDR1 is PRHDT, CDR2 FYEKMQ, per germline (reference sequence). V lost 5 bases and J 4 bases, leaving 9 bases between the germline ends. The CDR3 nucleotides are TGTGCCAGCAGCATTCGGGGATACGAGCAGTACTTC. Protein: CASSIRGYEQYF.

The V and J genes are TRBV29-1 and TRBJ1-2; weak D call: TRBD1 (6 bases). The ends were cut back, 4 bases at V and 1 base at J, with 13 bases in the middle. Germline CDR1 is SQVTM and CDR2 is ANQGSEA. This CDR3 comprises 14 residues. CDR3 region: CSVAGAQYNYGYTF. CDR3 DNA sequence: TGCAGCGTTGCAGGGGCGCAGTATAACTATGGCTACACCTTC.

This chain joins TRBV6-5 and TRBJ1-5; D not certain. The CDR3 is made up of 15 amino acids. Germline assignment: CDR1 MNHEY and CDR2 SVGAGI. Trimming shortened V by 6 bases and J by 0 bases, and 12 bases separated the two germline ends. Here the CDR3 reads CASSRTADSNQPQHF. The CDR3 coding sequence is TGTGCCAGCAGCCGCACAGCAGATAGCAATCAGCCCCAGCATTTT.

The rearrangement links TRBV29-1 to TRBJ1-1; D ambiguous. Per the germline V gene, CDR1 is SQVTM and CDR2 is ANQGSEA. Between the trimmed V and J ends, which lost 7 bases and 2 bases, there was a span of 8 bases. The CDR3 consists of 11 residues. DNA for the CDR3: TGCAGCGGGCACAGAAACACTGAAGCTTTCTTT. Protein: CSGHRNTEAFF.

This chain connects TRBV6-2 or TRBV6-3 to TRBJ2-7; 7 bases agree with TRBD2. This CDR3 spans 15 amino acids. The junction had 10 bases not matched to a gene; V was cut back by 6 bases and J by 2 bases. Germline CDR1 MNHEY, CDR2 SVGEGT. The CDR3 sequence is CASSLSGKRPYEQYF. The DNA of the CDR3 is TGTGCCAGCAGCCTAAGCGGGAAGAGGCCCTACGAGCAGTACTTC.

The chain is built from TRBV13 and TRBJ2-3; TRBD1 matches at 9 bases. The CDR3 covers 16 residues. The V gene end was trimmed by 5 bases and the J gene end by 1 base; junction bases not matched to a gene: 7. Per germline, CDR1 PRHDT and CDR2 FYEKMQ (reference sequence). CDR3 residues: CASSQGTGIGTDTQYF. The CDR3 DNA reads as TGTGCCAGCAGCCAAGGGACAGGGATCGGCACAGATACGCAGTATTTT.

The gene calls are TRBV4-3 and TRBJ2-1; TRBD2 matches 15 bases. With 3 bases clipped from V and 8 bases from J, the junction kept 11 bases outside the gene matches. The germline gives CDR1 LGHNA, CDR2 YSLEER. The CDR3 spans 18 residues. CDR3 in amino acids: CASSHPGLAGGPGHEQFF. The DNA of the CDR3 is TGCGCCAGCAGCCATCCTGGACTAGCGGGAGGGCCCGGGCATGAGCAGTTCTTC.

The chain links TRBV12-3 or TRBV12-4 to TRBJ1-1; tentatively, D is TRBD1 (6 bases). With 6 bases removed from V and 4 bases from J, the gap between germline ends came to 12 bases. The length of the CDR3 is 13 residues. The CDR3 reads CASRPTQGTEAFF. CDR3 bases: TGTGCCAGCAGACCCACACAGGGCACTGAAGCTTTCTTT.

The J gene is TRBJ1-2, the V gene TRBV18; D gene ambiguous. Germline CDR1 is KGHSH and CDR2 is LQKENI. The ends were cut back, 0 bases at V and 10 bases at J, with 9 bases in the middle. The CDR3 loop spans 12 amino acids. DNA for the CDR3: TGTGCCAGCTCACCACCGGAGGTGCCCTACACCTTC. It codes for CASSPPEVPYTF. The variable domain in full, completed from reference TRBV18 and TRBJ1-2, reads NAGVMQNPRHLVRRRGQEARLRCSPMKGHSHVYWYRQLPEEGLKFMVYLQKENIIDESGMPKERFSAEFPKEGPSILRIQQVVRGDSAAYFCASSPPEVPYTFGSGTRLTVV.

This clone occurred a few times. The CDR3 DNA follows: TGTGCCAGCAGCCCCGGGTCAACTAACTATGGCTACACCTTC. Residues: CASSPGSTNYGYTF. This chain uses TRBV14 with TRBJ1-2; D unresolved. The germline gives CDR1 SGHDN, CDR2 FVKESK. Trimming shortened V by 4 bases and J by 0 bases, and 9 bases separated the two germline ends. The CDR3 is 14 amino acids.

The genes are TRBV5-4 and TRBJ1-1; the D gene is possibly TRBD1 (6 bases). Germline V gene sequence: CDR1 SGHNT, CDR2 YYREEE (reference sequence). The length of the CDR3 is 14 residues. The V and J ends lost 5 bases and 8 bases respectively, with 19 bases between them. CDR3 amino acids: CASSHRASTPEAFF. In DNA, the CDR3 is TGTGCCAGCAGTCACAGGGCCTCGACACCGGAAGCTTTCTTT.